Described below is a single TCR beta chain sequence and its context. The antigen is not known. In germline, CDR1 is WSHSY, CDR2 SAAADI. The CDR3 consists of 14 residues. This sample stems from a study of graft-versus-host responses after intestinal transplantation. Study observations and caveats: Investigators detected GvH clones in recipient marrow, with some emerging earlier in ileum or blood.

The table came from immunoSEQ multiplex PCR; TCRdb's copy has only in-frame clones and leaves some out. The table records some 40,000 clones, nearly 95% of them present only once. This TCR derives from a human donor who was the organ donor for an intestinal transplant. Sequenced here: unstimulated CD8+ T cells sorted from spleen or lymph node cells, sampled before transplant. V is TRBV10-2 and J is TRBJ2-5; D uncertain. The J call may not be correct, given that the DNA end is closer to TRBJ2-7. The CDR3 is CASREDRGDYEQYF. In DNA, the CDR3 is TGCGCCAGCAGGGAAGACCGTGGGGACTACGAGCAGTACTTC.